This T cell receptor (beta chain) was profiled in a study of cytomegalovirus exposure and HLA in healthy donors. General study points: In a later analysis, V- and J-gene trimming of beta chains associated with a DCLRE1C missense variant, replicated independently. In a later analysis, compared with equally common non-associated chains, HLA-associated beta chains were more expanded.

This CDR3 has 16 amino acids. J was trimmed by 5 bases and V by 0 bases; bases with no gene match: 8. Germline values: CDR1 SGHNT, CDR2 YYREEE (reference sequence). Both 60 Vbeta primers and 13 Jbeta primers went into the PCR. Source study methods: Counted up in a later analysis, unique TCR beta chains came to 65 million to 100 million, with around 12 million shared. The protocol was immunoSEQ multiplex PCR, while the TCRdb copy is restricted to in-frame clones and leaves out a portion. The V and J calls and clone size are taken from that table; D and trimming were inferred from the DNA. The sample holds about 190,000 clones; about 84% are singletons and the top ten take over 12%. There are a few counts of this clone. Its target is unknown.

The genes are TRBV5-4 and TRBJ1-1; 9 nucleotides match TRBD1. Sequencing was carried out using PBMCs. This TCR came from a woman in her 30s in good health and CMV-seropositive. CDR3 region: CASSLGGQGVGTEAFF. The CDR3 DNA reads as TGTGCCAGCAGCTTGGGGGGACAGGGAGTGGGGACTGAAGCTTTCTTT.